A selection of T cell receptor beta chains follows, all from one sample in a study of T-cell reconstitution after alpha-beta-depleted transplantation in children. TCRdb itself ran the PCR reads through MiXCR, one entry per CDR3 protein. The sample lists just over 950,000 distinct CDR3 sequences, roughly 29% occurring once. The material was PBMCs, mostly from graft donor cells, obtained 360 days after TCRalphabeta/CD19-depleted stem cell transplant. These receptors were collected from a boy younger than two who had a stem cell transplant for SCID, so the T cells may come from the graft donor. Each CDR3 is given with its conserved first and last residue. Fields, in order: clone size, V gene, D gene, J gene, CDR3 protein, CDR3 DNA. D genes are given only for firm matches. Only some rows state a clone size, as once, few, many or a class for expanded clones.

>few|TRBV5-1|NA|TRBJ2-7
CASSLVATSGEQYF
TGCGCCAGCAGCTTGGTAGCGACATCGGGGGAGCAGTACTTC
>few|TRBV3-1|NA|TRBJ2-5
CASSLMGGEETQYF
TGTGCCAGCAGCCTGATGGGCGGGGAGGAGACCCAGTACTTC
>few|TRBV7-2|TRBD1|TRBJ2-1
CASSFLDRGHHNEQFF
TGTGCCAGCAGCTTTCTAGACAGGGGGCATCACAATGAGCAGTTCTTC
>many|TRBV3-1|NA|TRBJ2-3
CASSQVRGPSTDTQYF
TGTGCCAGCAGCCAAGTCAGGGGACCATCCACAGATACGCAGTATTTT
>once|TRBV10-3|TRBD1|TRBJ2-3
CAISVQDRVFDTQYF
TGTGCCATCAGTGTTCAGGACAGGGTCTTTGATACGCAGTATTTT
>few|TRBV5-5|NA|TRBJ1-6
CASSSPHRGGNSPLHF
TGTGCCAGCAGCTCCCCTCATCGTGGAGGAAATTCACCCCTCCACTTT
>NA|TRBV12-3/TRBV12-4|NA|TRBJ2-7
CASSWYRGEQYF
TGTGCCAGCAGTTGGTATAGGGGCGAGCAGTACTTC
>NA|TRBV20-1|NA|TRBJ2-3
CSASADPTDTQYF
TGCAGTGCCAGCGCTGATCCGACAGATACGCAGTATTTT
>few|TRBV29-1|TRBD1|TRBJ2-2
CSVERGQGLNTGELFF
TGCAGCGTTGAAAGGGGACAGGGATTAAACACCGGGGAGCTGTTTTTT
>many|TRBV5-1|TRBD1|TRBJ2-7
CASSLTGGYEQYF
TGTGCCAGCAGCCTTACAGGGGGCTACGAGCAGTACTTC
>NA|TRBV6-2/TRBV6-3|TRBD1|TRBJ2-7
CASSYYGDRDYEQYF
TGTGCCAGCAGTTACTACGGGGACAGGGACTACGAGCAGTACTTC
>NA|TRBV14|TRBD1|TRBJ2-2
CASSQEHRGRTGELFF
TGTGCCAGCAGCCAAGAACACAGGGGAAGGACCGGGGAGCTGTTTTTT
>NA|TRBV20-1|NA|TRBJ2-3
CSATRGSSMGSTDTQYF
TGCAGTGCCACCCGGGGCAGTTCAATGGGTAGCACAGATACGCAGTATTTT
>NA|TRBV4-3|NA|TRBJ2-7
CASSQDIGISYEQYF
TGCGCCAGCAGCCAAGATATCGGCATATCCTACGAGCAGTACTTC
>few|TRBV12-3/TRBV12-4|NA|TRBJ1-2
CASKNGAEGYGYTF
TGTGCCAGCAAAAACGGGGCGGAGGGCTATGGCTACACCTTC
>NA|TRBV5-5|NA|TRBJ2-7
CASSGGYSSYEQYF
TGTGCCAGCAGCGGCGGGTATAGCTCCTACGAGCAGTACTTC
>once|TRBV11-1|NA|TRBJ2-2
CASSLSQASGELFF
TGTGCCAGCAGCTTATCACAGGCATCCGGGGAGCTGTTTTTT
>NA|TRBV5-1|NA|TRBJ2-1
CASNALWGNSSYNEQFF
TGCGCCAGCAACGCCCTTTGGGGGAATAGCTCCTACAATGAGCAGTTCTTC
>few|TRBV19|NA|TRBJ2-1
CASSIGGPRAYNEQFF
TGTGCCAGTAGTATTGGGGGGCCAAGGGCCTACAATGAGCAGTTCTTC
>few|TRBV18|NA|TRBJ1-1
CASSPQGGHTEAFF
TGTGCCAGCTCACCACAGGGCGGTCACACTGAAGCTTTCTTT
>once|TRBV27|NA|TRBJ2-5
CASSPIKQGRETQYF
TGTGCCAGCAGCCCTATCAAACAGGGACGAGAGACCCAGTACTTC
>few|TRBV5-6|NA|TRBJ2-1
CASSFMGPTSYGRNEQFF
TGTGCCAGCAGCTTTATGGGACCTACTAGCTATGGCCGCAATGAGCAGTTCTTC
>NA|TRBV20-1|NA|TRBJ2-6
CSARSHALDPGANVLTF
TGCAGTGCGAGAAGTCACGCGCTCGACCCTGGGGCCAACGTCCTGACTTTC
>few|TRBV28|NA|TRBJ2-1
CASSYPGTHIPYNEQFF
TGTGCCAGCAGTTACCCCGGGACTCACATCCCCTACAATGAGCAGTTCTTC
>NA|TRBV12-3/TRBV12-4|NA|TRBJ2-5
CASSFRQREETQYF
TGTGCCAGCAGTTTTCGCCAACGAGAGGAGACCCAGTACTTC
>NA|TRBV12-3/TRBV12-4|NA|TRBJ1-6
CASSISQGRFGSPLHF
TGTGCCAGCAGCATTAGTCAGGGGCGGTTTGGATCACCCCTCCACTTT
>NA|TRBV2|NA|TRBJ2-7
CASRQLAVAPYEQYF
TGTGCCAGCAGACAGTTAGCGGTAGCCCCCTACGAGCAGTACTTC
>NA|TRBV7-9|NA|TRBJ1-2
CASSLQGAVDGYTF
TGTGCCAGCAGCCTACAAGGGGCAGTGGATGGCTACACCTTC
>NA|TRBV6-4|NA|TRBJ2-2
CASSADPVTGELFF
TGTGCCAGCAGTGCCGATCCAGTCACCGGGGAGCTGTTTTTT
>NA|TRBV5-6|TRBD2|TRBJ2-7
CASSLGTSAYYEQYF
TGTGCCAGCAGCTTGGGGACTAGCGCCTATTACGAGCAGTACTTC
>NA|TRBV5-5|NA|TRBJ2-3
CASSSGLSALTDTQYF
TGTGCCAGCAGCTCCGGCCTTAGCGCCCTCACAGATACGCAGTATTTT
>NA|TRBV10-3|TRBD1|TRBJ2-7
CAIAKGQGADEQYF
TGTGCCATAGCAAAGGGACAGGGGGCGGACGAGCAGTACTTC
>NA|TRBV12-3/TRBV12-4|NA|TRBJ1-5
CASSLDSRGLQPQHF
TGTGCCAGCAGTTTAGACTCCAGGGGACTACAGCCCCAGCATTTT
>NA|TRBV4-1|TRBD1|TRBJ2-5
CASSQGQGETPETQYF
TGCGCCAGCAGCCAGGGACAGGGTGAAACTCCGGAGACCCAGTACTTC
>few|TRBV20-1|TRBD1|TRBJ2-7
CSAGRTGAPYEQYF
TGCAGTGCGGGTAGGACAGGAGCCCCCTACGAGCAGTACTTC
>NA|TRBV5-1|TRBD1|TRBJ2-3
CASSLVRDRGSPDTQYF
TGCGCCAGCAGCTTGGTCCGGGACAGGGGGAGTCCAGATACGCAGTATTTT
>few|TRBV5-1|TRBD2|TRBJ2-1
CASSLDGGAAYNEQFF
TGCGCCAGCAGCTTGGACGGGGGGGCCGCCTACAATGAGCAGTTCTTC
>NA|TRBV6-5|NA|TRBJ1-1
CASSYSRVADTEAFF
TGTGCCAGCAGTTACTCTAGGGTAGCGGATACTGAAGCTTTCTTT
>few|TRBV20-1|NA|TRBJ2-5
CSAMPGPSYQETQYF
TGCAGTGCCATGCCGGGACCCTCGTACCAAGAGACCCAGTACTTC
>few|TRBV7-9|TRBD1|TRBJ1-1
CASSLFYGTGAPNTEAFF
TGTGCCAGCAGCTTATTCTACGGGACAGGGGCCCCGAACACTGAAGCTTTCTTT
>NA|TRBV12-3/TRBV12-4|TRBD1|TRBJ2-5
CASSLATGEETQYF
TGTGCCAGCAGTTTAGCGACAGGGGAAGAGACCCAGTACTTC
>NA|TRBV4-3|NA|TRBJ2-3
CASSQGRYGGASTDTQYF
TGCGCCAGCAGCCAAGGGCGGTACGGAGGCGCAAGCACAGATACGCAGTATTTT
>few|TRBV5-1|NA|TRBJ2-1
CASSSTFNEQFF
TGCGCCAGCAGCTCTACATTCAATGAGCAGTTCTTC
>NA|TRBV7-2|TRBD1|TRBJ2-1
CASSLAGSGGNEQFF
TGTGCCAGCAGCTTAGCAGGGTCAGGGGGTAATGAGCAGTTCTTC
>NA|TRBV6-2/TRBV6-3|TRBD2|TRBJ2-2
CASNWGLAGPNTGELFF
TGTGCCAGCAACTGGGGACTAGCGGGCCCGAACACCGGGGAGCTGTTTTTT
>few|TRBV5-1|NA|TRBJ2-1
CASSLAPSDYNEQFF
TGCGCCAGCAGCTTGGCCCCTAGCGACTACAATGAGCAGTTCTTC
>NA|TRBV20-1|NA|TRBJ2-5
CSARSWRDFQETQYF
TGCAGTGCTAGAAGTTGGCGCGATTTCCAAGAGACCCAGTACTTC
>NA|TRBV28|TRBD2|TRBJ2-1
CASSPSSGGNEQFF
TGTGCCAGCAGTCCTTCTAGCGGGGGTAATGAGCAGTTCTTC